This TCR beta chain was sequenced during a study of cytomegalovirus exposure and HLA in healthy donors. Study-wide results and caveats: TCR beta chain V- and J-gene trimming was linked, in a later analysis, to a missense variant in DCLRE1C. Equally common other TCR beta chains were less clonally expanded than HLA-associated ones, a later analysis found. The availability of immune exposure information extended only to CMV serostatus. From TCR beta sequences, most subjects' HLA-A and HLA-B alleles were reportedly predicted accurately.

Note on this clone: Its antigen remains unidentified.

Amplification used 60 Vbeta primers and 13 Jbeta primers. Assay used: immunoSEQ multiplex PCR; TCRdb lists only in-frame clones, some missing. The repertoire holds some 140,000 clones, with over 80% as singletons. Germline V gene data show CDR1 as SGHAT and CDR2 as FQNNGV. The CDR3 runs to 15 residues. V was clipped by 5 bases and J by 8 bases, with 22 bases between them. What was sequenced was PBMCs. The receptor was isolated from a middle-aged man in good health and CMV-seronegative. J is TRBJ2-7 and V is TRBV11-2, with a possible D match to TRBD1 (6 bases). For the CDR3, the DNA is TGTGCCAGCAGCCCTAACCCAACAGGGTTTCTCCAGCAGTACTTC. Translation gives CASSPNPTGFLQQYF.